These 8 T cell receptor beta chains were all obtained from the same sample, sequenced in a study of blood T cell repertoires in COVID-19. Some clones are missing from TCRdb's copy, which holds only in-frame ones; the method was immunoSEQ multiplex PCR. This sample has 100,000 to 150,000 clones; almost 80% occur once, and the top ten carry 25%. The sequenced sample consisted of peripheral blood. These receptors came from a human donor in a cohort sampled during active COVID-19.

The V and J genes are TRBV5-4 and TRBJ2-2; perhaps TRBD2 as D (5 bases). The length of the CDR3 is 17 residues. Deletions cut 0 bases from V and 4 bases from J, with 16 bases between. The V gene's germline CDR1 is SGHNT and CDR2 YYREEE (reference sequence). CDR3: CASSLALSGLGTGELFF. CDR3 bases: TGTGCCAGCAGCTTGGCACTATCGGGGTTAGGCACCGGGGAGCTGTTTTTT.

The chain links TRBV6-5 to TRBJ2-6, with a tentative D call TRBD1 (6 bases). V lost 4 bases and J lost 2, with 9 bases in between. This CDR3 is built from 15 residues. The V gene's germline CDR1 is MNHEY and CDR2 SVGAGI. The CDR3 is CASSSAGAGANVLTF. CDR3 DNA: TGTGCCAGCAGTTCGGCAGGGGCTGGGGCCAACGTCCTGACTTTC.

This sequence joins TRBV7-2 and TRBJ2-1; TRBD2 agrees at 7 bases. This CDR3 is built from 13 residues. The V gene end was trimmed by 1 base and the J gene end by 10 bases; junction bases not matched to a gene: 4. Germline CDR1 SGHTA, CDR2 FQGNSA. The CDR3 region is CASSLVGGVEQFF. The CDR3 DNA is TGTGCCAGCAGCTTAGTGGGAGGGGTCGAGCAGTTCTTC.

The chain recombines TRBV28 with TRBJ2-7, with 10 bases aligning to TRBD1. Looked up from germline, CDR1 is MDHEN and CDR2 is SYDVKM. V gave up 6 bases and J gave up 5 bases; unmatched junction bases: 1. CDR3 length: 12 residues. CDR3 in DNA: TGTGCCAGCAGCGGGACAGGGGACGAGCAGTACTTC. Its protein product is CASSGTGDEQYF.

Only a few counts were recorded for this clone. The rearrangement joins TRBV5-1 to TRBJ1-6, with 8 bases fitting TRBD1. Germline lookup yields CDR1 SGHRS and CDR2 YFSETQ. The ends lost 2 bases at V and 8 bases at J; junction bases unmatched: 3. The CDR3 is 14 amino acids. The CDR3 coding sequence is TGCGCCAGCAGCTTCGAGACAGGGGATTCACCCCTCCACTTT. It codes for CASSFETGDSPLHF.

As for this clone: The sample holds other DNA sequences that translate to the same CDR3. This chain connects TRBV18 to TRBJ2-1, with 8 bases aligning to TRBD1. The CDR3 spans 15 residues. Germline V CDR1 and CDR2: KGHSH, LQKENI. V was pared by 3 bases and J by 1 base, with 2 bases of the junction left unmatched. The CDR3 region has the DNA TGTGCCAGCTCACCCGGACAGGGTTCCTACAATGAGCAGTTCTTC. Translating gives CASSPGQGSYNEQFF.

The chain carries TRBV11-1 and TRBJ2-5, with 8 positions matching TRBD2. The CDR3 length is 15 residues. J lost 4 bases, V lost 5 bases, and 9 bases had no gene match. In germline, CDR1 is SGHAT, CDR2 FQDESV (reference sequence). Here the CDR3 reads CASSHSGREGETQYF. CDR3 sequence (DNA): TGTGCCAGCAGCCATTCGGGTCGGGAGGGAGAGACCCAGTACTTC.

The chain links TRBV4-3 to TRBJ1-2; 8 nucleotides agree with TRBD1. Unmatched junction bases numbered 4, after V lost 0 bases and J lost 7 bases. This CDR3 region has 14 residues. Germline V gene lookup returns CDR1 LGHNA and CDR2 YSLEER. The CDR3 spells CASSQDLTGAGYTF. In DNA form, the CDR3 reads TGCGCCAGCAGCCAAGATCTGACAGGGGCTGGCTACACCTTC.